Listed below are T cell receptor beta chains from one sample, sequenced in a study of blood T cell repertoires in COVID-19. The data were produced by immunoSEQ multiplex PCR, yet TCRdb's version contains in-frame clones alone and is incomplete. Among hundreds of thousands of clones, roughly 82% were seen once, and the ten largest hold more than 2%. Sequencing was carried out using PBMCs or T cells enriched from blood (not recorded which). All receptors come from a woman aged 50 to 60 who had recovered from COVID-19. Both conserved end residues are part of each CDR3. Each record gives: D gene, J gene, V gene, CDR3 length, clone size, CDR3 DNA, CDR3 protein. The D gene is left open where the match is weak. Size values are once, few and many counts, or a class for expanded clones, and some rows have none.

>NA|TRBJ2-1|TRBV13|16|NA
TGTGCCAGCAGCTTCCGTGACGGGGGGCGTTGGAATGAGCAGTTCTTC
CASSFRDGGRWNEQFF
>TRBD2|TRBJ2-1|TRBV19|19|NA
TGTGCCAGTAGTATTATCCGGGCGGTACTAGCGGGCGATTACAATGAGCAGTTCTTC
CASSIIRAVLAGDYNEQFF
>NA|TRBJ1-1|TRBV4-3|13|NA
TGCGCCAGCAGCCAAGAGTCTGGACAAACGGCTTTCTTT
CASSQESGQTAFF
>NA|TRBJ1-1|TRBV5-1|12|NA
TGCGCCAGCAGCGAACCTAACTCTGAAGCTTTCTTT
CASSEPNSEAFF
>NA|TRBJ1-3|TRBV13|15|NA
TGTGCCAGCAGCTTAGGACTAATTACTGGAAACACCATATATTTT
CASSLGLITGNTIYF
>TRBD2|TRBJ2-3|TRBV5-1|13|NA
TGCGCCAGCAGCCCTAGCGGAACAGATACGCAGTATTTT
CASSPSGTDTQYF
>TRBD2|TRBJ2-3|TRBV19|16|NA
TGTGCCAGTAGTATAGGGGCACTAGCGATGGCTGATACGCAGTATTTT
CASSIGALAMADTQYF
>TRBD1|TRBJ1-5|TRBV4-1|15|NA
TGCGCCAGCAGCCAGCCGGACAGGGTGGATCAGCCCCAGCATTTT
CASSQPDRVDQPQHF
>NA|TRBJ1-1|TRBV5-4|14|many
TGTGCCAGCAGCCCCAGTACAGCGAACACTGAAGCTTTCTTT
CASSPSTANTEAFF
>NA|TRBJ2-5|TRBV7-8|14|NA
TGTGCCAGCAGCTTAGTTTTCTACCAAGAGACCCAGTACTTC
CASSLVFYQETQYF
>TRBD2|TRBJ2-1|TRBV9|15|NA
TGTGCCAGCAGCGTAGGGCTAGCGGGAGCCAATGAGCAGTTCTTC
CASSVGLAGANEQFF
>NA|TRBJ2-3|TRBV9|16|NA
TGTGCCAGCAGCGCATTGGAGGGGGGGAGCACAGATACGCAGTATTTT
CASSALEGGSTDTQYF
>TRBD2|TRBJ2-1|TRBV7-3|14|NA
TGTGCCAGCAGCTCCCCGGGCGGGAGTGATGAGCAGTTCTTC
CASSSPGGSDEQFF
>TRBD1|TRBJ2-2|TRBV5-1|15|NA
TGCGCCAGCAGCGTGGGACAGGGGTTCACCGGGGAGCTGTTTTTT
CASSVGQGFTGELFF
>NA|TRBJ1-1|TRBV4-2|12|NA
TGTGCCAGCAGCCAACCTAACACTGAAGCTTTCTTT
CASSQPNTEAFF
>NA|TRBJ1-4|TRBV19|14|once
TGTGCCACTAGTCCGACAGTAACTAATGAAAAACTGTTTTTT
CATSPTVTNEKLFF
>TRBD1|TRBJ1-2|TRBV4-3|15|once
TGCGCCAGCAGCCAAACACAGGGGGCGCGTCTCGGCTACACCTTC
CASSQTQGARLGYTF
>TRBD2|TRBJ2-1|TRBV3-1/TRBV3-2|16|NA
TGTGCCAGCAGCCAAGATTCGTTGGGGCTAGCGGGGGAGCAGTTCTTC
CASSQDSLGLAGEQFF
>TRBD2|TRBJ2-3|TRBV3-1/TRBV3-2|16|NA
TGTGCCAGCAGCCAAGGGGGACTAGTAGTTCAGGATACGCAGTATTTT
CASSQGGLVVQDTQYF
>NA|TRBJ2-5|TRBV2|14|NA
TGTGCCAGCAGGCGGGCGGAGGGGCGAGAGACCCAGTACTTC
CASRRAEGRETQYF
>NA|TRBJ2-5|TRBV30|14|NA
TGTGCCTGGAGTAAGACTACGGGTTTCGAGACCCAGTACTTC
CAWSKTTGFETQYF
>NA|TRBJ2-2|TRBV28|12|NA
TGTGCTATGAGGGAGGCGGCCGGGGAGCTGTTTTTT
CAMREAAGELFF
>TRBD2|TRBJ2-5|TRBV4-2|15|NA
TGTGCCAGCAGCCCTGGGACTAGCGGACTAGAGACCCAGTACTTC
CASSPGTSGLETQYF
>TRBD1|TRBJ2-7|TRBV28|16|NA
TGTGCCAGCAGTTTGGGCTCCGGGACAGGGGTCTACGAGCAGTACTTC
CASSLGSGTGVYEQYF
>TRBD1|TRBJ1-5|TRBV16|15|NA
TGTGCCAGCAGCCCCTCGGGGGACAGGGTCCAGCCCCAGCATTTT
CASSPSGDRVQPQHF
>NA|TRBJ2-2|TRBV19|15|NA
TGTGCCAGTAGTATACAGTGGGGGCCCGGCGGGGAGCTGTTTTTT
CASSIQWGPGGELFF
>TRBD1|TRBJ2-3|TRBV7-8|15|once
TGTGCCAGCAGCTTAGTCCTACAGGGGGCTGATACGCAGTATTTT
CASSLVLQGADTQYF
>NA|TRBJ1-6|TRBV6-4|13|NA
TGTGCCAGCGGACGGGACAATAATTCACCCCTCCACTTT
CASGRDNNSPLHF
>TRBD1|TRBJ2-7|TRBV5-1|16|once
TGCGCCAGCAGCTTGGCCGTACTTGGACAGGCCTACGAGCAGTACTTC
CASSLAVLGQAYEQYF
>NA|TRBJ1-4|TRBV5-1|16|NA
TGCGCCAGCAGCTTGAACCCAGGCCAGGGCGATGAAAAACTGTTTTTT
CASSLNPGQGDEKLFF
>TRBD2|TRBJ2-3|TRBV9|17|NA
TGTGCCAGCAGCGTAGCTCTTGCTAGCGGGATTGCAGATACGCAGTATTTT
CASSVALASGIADTQYF
>TRBD1|TRBJ2-7|TRBV25-1|16|NA
TGTGCCAGCAGTGAAAAGGGGGCTTCCAGCTCCTACGAGCAGTACTTC
CASSEKGASSSYEQYF
>NA|TRBJ2-5|TRBV7-7|15|NA
TGTGCTAGCAGCTTAGGCTCGGGACAACAAGAGACCCAGTACTTC
CASSLGSGQQETQYF
>NA|TRBJ1-2|TRBV11-1|13|NA
TGTGCCAGCAAATTGGCACCCAACTATGGCTACACCTTC
CASKLAPNYGYTF
>NA|TRBJ2-7|TRBV28|12|NA
TGTGCCAGCAGTTTTTCTCTCTACGAGCAGTACTTC
CASSFSLYEQYF
>TRBD1|TRBJ1-4|TRBV7-9|15|NA
TGTGCCAGCAGCCCGAGCCGCAGGGGGCTTGAAAAACTGTTTTTT
CASSPSRRGLEKLFF
>TRBD1|TRBJ1-1|TRBV7-2|14|NA
TGTGCCAGCAGCTCGACAGGGGGCGGCACTGAAGCTTTCTTT
CASSSTGGGTEAFF
>NA|TRBJ1-6|TRBV12-3/TRBV12-4|13|NA
TGTGCCAGCAGTTCAGGGGCAAATTCACCCCTCCACTTT
CASSSGANSPLHF
>NA|TRBJ1-2|TRBV3-1/TRBV3-2|14|few
TGTGCCAGCAGCCTCGGTGGGGCAGTCTATGGCTACACCTTC
CASSLGGAVYGYTF
>NA|TRBJ2-1|TRBV28|13|NA
TGTGCCAGCAGTTTGCACAGGGCGAATGAGCAGTTCTTC
CASSLHRANEQFF
>NA|TRBJ1-2|TRBV19|15|NA
TGTGCCAGTACCACCGCGGGCACCGCATCGAGGGGCTACACCTTC
CASTTAGTASRGYTF
>NA|TRBJ1-2|TRBV19|15|NA
TGTGCCAGTAGTATTTTGGGGCCAATTTATGATGGCTACACCTTC
CASSILGPIYDGYTF
>TRBD1|TRBJ1-1|TRBV29-1|14|NA
TGCAGCGTTGATGAGGGACAGACGAACACTGAAGCTTTCTTT
CSVDEGQTNTEAFF
>TRBD1|TRBJ1-2|TRBV7-3|13|NA
TGTGCCAGCAGCTTTAGAGGGGGCGATGGCTACACCTTC
CASSFRGGDGYTF
>NA|TRBJ1-5|TRBV28|13|NA
TGTGCCCACGGGGGGACAAGCAATCAGCCCCAGCATTTT
CAHGGTSNQPQHF
>NA|TRBJ2-4|TRBV5-1|14|NA
TGCGCCAGCAGCTTGGCCCCGGGGGAAAACATTCAGTACTTC
CASSLAPGENIQYF
>NA|TRBJ2-2|TRBV4-1|17|NA
TGCGCCAGCAGCCAAGATCAGGGCGGGATTAACACCGGGGAGCTGTTTTTT
CASSQDQGGINTGELFF
>TRBD2|TRBJ2-2|TRBV4-3|17|NA
TGCGCCAGCAGCCAAGATCTGGCGGGGGGCGGGGCCGGGGAGCTGTTTTTT
CASSQDLAGGGAGELFF
>NA|TRBJ1-5|TRBV28|14|NA
TGTGCCAGCAGTGGGGCGTACGGGAATCAGCCCCAGCATTTT
CASSGAYGNQPQHF
>NA|TRBJ2-7|TRBV6-2/TRBV6-3|13|NA
TGTGCCAGCAGTTACAGACAGGACTACGAGCAGTACTTC
CASSYRQDYEQYF
>NA|TRBJ1-2|TRBV11-3|14|once
TGTGCCAGCAGCTTAGATCGGGGATTGGATGGCTACACCTTC
CASSLDRGLDGYTF